A selection of T cell receptor beta chains follows, all from one sample in a study of T-cell reconstitution after alpha-beta-depleted transplantation in children. TCRdb fed the PCR reads into MiXCR, producing one record per CDR3 protein. Of about 90,000 distinct CDR3 sequences in the sample, 15% to 17% are singletons; the top ten hold around a fifth. The sequences come from PBMCs, mostly from graft donor cells, collected 180 days after TCRalphabeta/CD19-depleted stem cell transplant. These receptors were collected from a male patient between 2 and 10 years old who had a stem cell transplant for acute lymphoblastic leukemia, so the T cells may come from the graft donor. Both conserved end residues are trimmed from each CDR3. Fields, in order: J gene, D gene, V gene, clone size, CDR3 protein. A D gene is named only where the DNA matches it firmly. Clone size is shown for a subset of rows, as once, few, many or a class of expanded clone.

TRBJ1-4	-	TRBV4-1	-	ASSQDIPAEKLF
TRBJ2-1	-	TRBV10-1	once	ASSVGGPSYNEQF
TRBJ1-1	TRBD1	TRBV12-3/TRBV12-4	medium-sized	ASSFGGDRVTEAF
TRBJ2-2	TRBD1	TRBV20-1	-	SASSGQGSGELF
TRBJ1-2	-	TRBV7-9	-	ASSSTVGDGYT
TRBJ2-3	-	TRBV7-6	many	ASSPQGDTQY
TRBJ1-1	-	TRBV5-1	medium-sized	ASSLAGGGDSVAF
TRBJ1-5	-	TRBV19	-	ASTTRSGQDSNQPQH
TRBJ2-5	-	TRBV7-9	-	ASSPPGGRFQETQY
TRBJ2-7	-	TRBV4-1	-	ASSLDSDSGAY
TRBJ1-2	-	TRBV5-6	-	ASSPSEEQGLYGYP
TRBJ2-3	-	TRBV7-2	few	ASSLFLGPTDTQY
TRBJ2-7	-	TRBV27	large	ASSFGQSYEQY
TRBJ2-7	TRBD1	TRBV6-5	-	ASSYSPGQYEQY
TRBJ2-3	TRBD2	TRBV5-1	few	ASSLELAGENTQY
TRBJ1-2	-	TRBV12-5	few	ASGLVLGHPANGYT
TRBJ2-2	-	TRBV5-1	-	ASSLAGGRSGELF
TRBJ1-5	-	TRBV24-1	-	ATPCGGQPQH
TRBJ1-2	TRBD1	TRBV29-1	-	SVQGKGQWEGYT
TRBJ1-2	-	TRBV4-1	many	ASSQVRGDYGYT
TRBJ2-7	-	TRBV5-1	few	ASSFGTSYEQY
TRBJ2-1	TRBD2	TRBV29-1	-	SVGGGGTVGNEQF
TRBJ2-7	-	TRBV12-3/TRBV12-4	few	ASSISGRKDEQY
TRBJ1-6	-	TRBV7-8	few	ASSLGGSTNNSPLH
TRBJ2-1	TRBD2	TRBV5-1	-	ASSLARGLAGAYNEQF
TRBJ1-2	TRBD1	TRBV7-2	many	ASSLGQATYGYT
TRBJ2-1	-	TRBV10-1	-	ASSGGANEQF
TRBJ1-5	-	TRBV12-3/TRBV12-4	-	ASSPSGVTDQPQH
TRBJ1-1	-	TRBV18	-	ASSPGFSLSDRTAF
TRBJ1-1	-	TRBV5-4	many	ASSFPGNTEAF
TRBJ2-7	-	TRBV5-6	few	ASSFRTSSEVGVRNEQY
TRBJ2-2	TRBD2	TRBV5-1	many	ASSYSSGGAFGELF
TRBJ1-5	-	TRBV6-5	few	ASRYGYSNQPQH
TRBJ1-1	-	TRBV5-1	-	ASSFLGDRTEAF
TRBJ1-6	-	TRBV20-1	many	SARDQGNSPLH
TRBJ2-7	TRBD1	TRBV28	many	ASRRDSAYEQY
TRBJ2-7	-	TRBV27	many	ASSVSGLPYEQY
TRBJ1-1	TRBD1	TRBV5-1	-	SSKGAHTEAF
TRBJ2-2	TRBD2	TRBV11-1	-	ASSLPRGSGGASTGELF
TRBJ1-1	-	TRBV5-1	many	ASSLEGSTEAF
TRBJ1-4	-	TRBV20-1	few	SARDNEKLF
TRBJ2-2	-	TRBV12-3/TRBV12-4	few	ASSPGPNTGELF
TRBJ1-1	-	TRBV6-2/TRBV6-3	-	ASSPPGDQNTEAF
TRBJ2-7	-	TRBV7-2	-	ARGDAGQPYEQY
TRBJ2-7	-	TRBV29-1	few	SVTGTPYEQY
TRBJ2-7	TRBD1	TRBV5-6	few	ASSGAGTGPYEQY
TRBJ2-5	-	TRBV20-1	-	SARGSQETQY
TRBJ2-7	-	TRBV20-1	few	SAGRGGHEQY
TRBJ2-2	-	TRBV20-1	many	SARDRAGSSGELF
TRBJ2-2	-	TRBV11-2	-	ASSAYGGPNTGELF
TRBJ1-6	-	TRBV5-1	-	ASSLDWNSPLH
TRBJ2-5	TRBD1	TRBV6-5	-	ATSTGSETQY
TRBJ2-3	TRBD2	TRBV18	-	ASSPPGTSPPDTQY
TRBJ2-7	TRBD1	TRBV5-1	few	ASSSFRDRGLYEQY
TRBJ2-5	TRBD1	TRBV25-1	-	ASSRRDRGTETQY